This T cell receptor (beta chain) was identified during a study of T-cell reconstitution after alpha-beta-depleted transplantation in children. A TCRbeta library incorporating unique molecular identifiers was prepared. TCRdb ran MiXCR on the PCR reads and lists one entry per CDR3 protein. The sample contains about 240,000 distinct CDR3 sequences, around 12% of which appear only once. This clonotype occurred many times. The CDR3 is 14 amino acids. V was clipped by 1 base and J by 10 bases, with 12 bases between them. Germline lookup yields CDR1 SGDLS and CDR2 YYNGEE. The chain recombines TRBV9 with TRBJ1-6; D call uncertain. This sequence originates from a human donor who donated a stem cell graft to a child with acute lymphoblastic leukemia. The sample here was PBMCs from the stem cell graft donor, taken from the stem cell graft. CDR3 bases: TGTGCCAGCAGCGTAAAAGGGCGGGAGTCACCCCTCCACTTT. Translation: CASSVKGRESPLHF.